The T cell receptor (beta chain) under discussion was sequenced for a study of blood T cells in healthy people across ages. General study results and limits: Because donor CMV status was unknown, expanded clonotype changes were possibly confounded.

This clonotype appeared many times. The antigen is unknown. With a J-beta primer mix and a sample-barcoded 5' primer, a second PCR ran about 7 to 12 cycles. With 12 random nucleotides, a template-switch adaptor tagged each individual cDNA molecule. Any given sample supplied a minimum of 3 million CDR3-containing paired-end reads. TCRdb re-called the 5' RACE reads with MiXCR, one entry per CDR3 protein. The sample lists 1.6 million or so distinct CDR3 sequences, roughly 32% occurring once. The sequence derives from a woman younger than 45 in good health. The specimen was blood.

Here the CDR3 reads CASSQLNRGGRDYNEQFF. CDR3 nucleotides: TGTGCCAGCAGCCAACTGAACAGGGGTGGTCGAGATTACAATGAGCAGTTCTTC. This chain connects TRBV4-2 to TRBJ2-1; 7 bases are a match to TRBD1. Germline values: CDR1 LGHNA, CDR2 YNFKEQ. This CDR3 is built from 18 residues. Unmatched junction bases numbered 14, after V lost 2 bases and J lost 4 bases.